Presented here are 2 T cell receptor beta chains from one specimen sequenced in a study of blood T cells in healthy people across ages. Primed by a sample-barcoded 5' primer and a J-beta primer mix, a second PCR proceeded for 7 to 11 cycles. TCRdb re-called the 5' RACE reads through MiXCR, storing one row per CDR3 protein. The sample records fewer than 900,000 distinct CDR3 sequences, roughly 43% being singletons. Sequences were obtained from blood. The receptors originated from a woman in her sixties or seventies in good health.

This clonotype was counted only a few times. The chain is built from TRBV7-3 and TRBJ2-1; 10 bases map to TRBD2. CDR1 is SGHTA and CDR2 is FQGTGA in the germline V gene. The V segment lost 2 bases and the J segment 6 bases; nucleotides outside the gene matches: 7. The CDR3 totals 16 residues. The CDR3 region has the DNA TGTGCCAGCAGCTTAGTGCGTAGCGGGGGGCGCAATGAGCAGTTCTTC. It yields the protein CASSLVRSGGRNEQFF.

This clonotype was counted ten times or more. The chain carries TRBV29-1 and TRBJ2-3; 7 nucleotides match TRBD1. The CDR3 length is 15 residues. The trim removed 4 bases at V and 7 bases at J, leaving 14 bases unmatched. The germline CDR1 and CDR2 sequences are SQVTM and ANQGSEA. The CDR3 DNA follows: TGCAGCGTTGGGTCCGGGTCGACAGGGAGAAATACGCAGTATTTT. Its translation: CSVGSGSTGRNTQYF.